These 18 T cell receptor beta chains were all obtained from the same sample, sequenced in a study of human T cells and chemical hapten exposure. This sample's time point: patch test 1, 2 weeks after DPC sensitization. Described treatment: therapeutic diphenylcyclopropenone sensitization with weekly scalp DPC. TCRdb used MiXCR to reprocess the RACE reads, holding one entry per CDR3 protein. Among around 75,000 distinct CDR3 sequences, about 12% were seen once, and the ten largest hold about 3.5%. The sample here was whole blood, taken in connection with sensitization to the hapten diphenylcyclopropenone (DPC). These receptor sequences come from a woman in her fifties or sixties with alopecia areata. Some clones in this sample may be carry-over from other donors' samples.

The CDR3, as DNA: TGTGCCATCAGTGAGGATCAGGACTATGGCTACACCTTC. Amino acids: CAISEDQDYGYTF. The V call is TRBV10-3, the J call TRBJ1-2; D is unclear. V lost 2 bases, J lost 3 bases, and 7 bases lay in between. The CDR3 is 13 amino acids. Germline CDR1 and CDR2: ENHRY and SYGVKD.

This clonotype has at least ten counts. The chain couples TRBV7-6 to TRBJ2-1; 8 bases map to TRBD2. CDR3 length equals 16 residues. After removal of 0 bases from V and 8 bases from J, the junction contained 9 bases not matched to a gene. The germline V gene encodes CDR1 SGHVS and CDR2 FNYEAQ. CDR3 loop: CASSLALGGGIYEQFF. The CDR3 DNA sequence: TGTGCCAGCAGCTTAGCTCTTGGCGGGGGGATCTATGAGCAGTTCTTC.

This clonotype occurred many times. The chain employs TRBV6-5 and TRBJ1-1; D ambiguous. The CDR3 loop spans 14 amino acids. V dropped 8 bases and J dropped 4 bases, with 17 bases sitting between them. Germline CDR1 MNHEY, CDR2 SVGAGI. The CDR3 protein is CASRDTVGGTEAFF. The DNA for the CDR3 is TGTGCCAGCCGGGATACAGTCGGCGGCACTGAAGCTTTCTTT.

There are a few counts of this clonotype. The V gene is TRBV12-3 or TRBV12-4, the J gene TRBJ2-7; the match to TRBD1 covers 7 bases. After removal of 3 bases from V and 5 bases from J, the junction contained 10 bases not matched to a gene. The CDR3 has 15 amino acids. Written as DNA, the CDR3 is TGTGCCAGCAGTTTCTCCTTCCTTGGACAGGACGAGCAGTACTTC. It specifies CASSFSFLGQDEQYF.

The chain has TRBV4-2 and TRBJ2-7, with D unresolved. Germline CDR1 is LGHNA and CDR2 is YNFKEQ. Trimming took 4 bases from V and 0 from J, leaving 16 bases between them. The CDR3 has 16 residues. CDR3: CASSPRPFMGSYEQYF. The DNA of the CDR3 is TGTGCCAGCAGCCCCCGCCCGTTTATGGGCTCCTACGAGCAGTACTTC.

The CDR3 DNA sequence: TGTGCCAGCAGCTTTGACAGCCTAGGATACGAGCAGTACTTC. Amino acid sequence: CASSFDSLGYEQYF. The chain links TRBV11-3 to TRBJ2-7; D is possibly TRBD1 (5 bases). Germline V lookup: CDR1 SGHNT, CDR2 YENEEA. The CDR3 spans 14 residues. V was clipped by 3 bases and J by 4 bases, with 13 bases between them. Full variable domain (outside the CDR3, taken from reference TRBV11-3 and TRBJ2-7): EAGVVQSPRYKIIEKKQPVAFWCNPISGHNTLYWYLQNLGQGPELLIRYENEEAVDDSQLPKDRFSAERLKGVDSTLKIQPAELGDSAVYLCASSFDSLGYEQYFGPGTRLTVT.

This chain joins TRBV18 and TRBJ1-5; no clear D gene. Germline CDR1 and CDR2: KGHSH and LQKENI. This CDR3 has 13 amino acids. V lost 1 base, J lost 5 bases, and 6 bases lay in between. CDR3 region: CASSPRSDQPQHF. The CDR3 bases are TGTGCCAGCTCACCACGATCCGATCAGCCCCAGCATTTT.

The rearrangement links TRBV28 to TRBJ1-6; D is ambiguous. Trimming shortened V by 5 bases and J by 7 bases, and 6 bases separated the two germline ends. This CDR3 spans 12 amino acids. Germline lookup yields CDR1 MDHEN and CDR2 SYDVKM. Here the CDR3 reads CASSALNSPLHF. CDR3 sequence (DNA): TGTGCCAGCAGTGCGCTAAATTCACCCCTCCACTTT.

The chain carries TRBV5-4 and TRBJ2-1; 11 nucleotides line up with TRBD2. The CDR3 spans 15 residues. Germline V gene data show CDR1 as SGHNT and CDR2 as YYREEE (reference sequence). V lost 6 bases and J lost 5; bases outside the gene matches: 7. The CDR3 coding sequence is TGTGCCAGCACCGTGCTAGCGGGGGGTGACAATGAGCAGTTCTTC. This sequence encodes CASTVLAGGDNEQFF.

Ten or more counts support this clonotype. The rearrangement links TRBV19 to TRBJ2-6; no definite D call. Per germline, CDR1 LNHDA and CDR2 SQIVND (reference sequence). This CDR3 is 16 amino acids long. Trimming took off 7 bases at V and 0 bases at J, with 13 bases between the two ends. CDR3 residues: CASKTTPYSGANVLTF. CDR3 DNA sequence: TGTGCCAGTAAGACCACCCCCTACTCTGGGGCCAACGTCCTGACTTTC.

The rearrangement joins TRBV12-3 or TRBV12-4 to TRBJ2-5, with a tentative D call TRBD2 (6 bases). CDR3 length equals 13 residues. The V end was cut by 3 bases, the J end by 10 bases, with 15 bases between. CDR3 residues: CASSFGLAQNQYF. The CDR3 nucleotides are TGTGCCAGCAGTTTCGGGCTAGCGCAGAACCAGTACTTC.

The rearrangement links TRBV5-1 to TRBJ1-4; 8 nucleotides match TRBD1. Per germline, CDR1 SGHRS and CDR2 YFSETQ. The CDR3 loop spans 17 amino acids. V lost 0 bases, J lost 5 bases, and 9 bases stayed unmatched. CDR3 in amino acids: CASSLGGTGQANEKLFF. In nucleotides, the CDR3 is TGCGCCAGCAGCTTGGGAGGGACAGGCCAAGCGAATGAAAAACTGTTTTTT. Looking up the rest from reference TRBV5-1 and TRBJ1-4 gives the full variable domain: KAGVTQTPRYLIKTRGQQVTLSCSPISGHRSVSWYQQTPGQGLQFLFEYFSETQRNKGNFPGRFSGRQFSNSRSEMNVSTLELGDSALYLCASSLGGTGQANEKLFFGSGTQLSVL.

The chain carries TRBV6-4 and TRBJ2-2; D perhaps matches TRBD1 (5 bases). Trimming removed 3 bases from V and 10 bases from J, with 6 bases in between. In germline, CDR1 is MRHNA, CDR2 SNTAGT. The length of the CDR3 is 11 residues. The CDR3 spells CASSEGAELFF. The CDR3, as DNA: TGTGCCAGCAGTGAAGGGGCGGAGCTGTTTTTT.

This clonotype was recorded at least ten times. The genes are TRBV29-1 and TRBJ1-1; 7 positions agree with TRBD1. After removal of 5 bases from V and 6 bases from J, the junction contained 6 bases not matched to a gene. Germline V gene data show CDR1 as SQVTM and CDR2 as ANQGSEA. This CDR3 spans 12 amino acids. CDR3 sequence: CSVRRGQAEAFF. CDR3 DNA: TGCAGCGTTAGGAGGGGGCAGGCTGAAGCTTTCTTT.

This chain links TRBV6-4 with TRBJ1-3; 7 bases align to TRBD1. From germline, CDR1 is MRHNA and CDR2 SNTAGT. J gave up 0 bases and V 6 bases, and 8 bases lay outside the gene matches. The CDR3 covers 16 residues. The CDR3 DNA follows: TGTGCCAGCAGGGGCGGGACAGAATTCTCTGGAAACACCATATATTTT. Encoded protein: CASRGGTEFSGNTIYF.

V is TRBV11-3 and J is TRBJ2-3; D not resolved. The germline CDR1 and CDR2 sequences are SGHNT and YENEEA. V dropped 1 base and J dropped 2 bases, with 7 bases sitting between them. The CDR3 loop spans 14 amino acids. In DNA form, the CDR3 reads TGTGCCAGCAGCTTAGGCGGTCACACAGATACGCAGTATTTT. Its protein is CASSLGGHTDTQYF.

This clonotype was seen repeatedly, ten times or more. The chain links TRBV7-2 to TRBJ2-3, with D hard to call. This CDR3 comprises 15 residues. Trimming took off 1 base at V and 2 bases at J, with 10 bases between the two ends. The V gene's germline CDR1 is SGHTA and CDR2 FQGNSA. CDR3: CASSLVRANTDTQYF. The CDR3 region has the DNA TGTGCCAGCAGCTTAGTTCGGGCCAACACAGATACGCAGTATTTT.

This clonotype has a count of ten or more. The chain links TRBV7-9 to TRBJ2-1, with 12 bases matching TRBD1. The CDR3 covers 19 residues. The V gene end was trimmed by 3 bases and the J gene end by 2 bases; junction bases not matched to a gene: 11. The V gene's germline CDR1 is SEHNR and CDR2 FQNEAQ (reference sequence). The CDR3 DNA reads as TGTGCCAGCAGCTTTGGGGACAGGGGGCGAGATATCACCTACAATGAGCAGTTCTTC. Translation: CASSFGDRGRDITYNEQFF.